This TCR beta chain appears in the sequencing data of a study of blood T cells in healthy people across ages. Overall study: T cells yielded about one barcoded beta molecule per two cells through template switching.

The ends were cut back, 0 bases at V and 7 bases at J, with 7 bases in the middle. There are 11 residues in the CDR3. CDR1 and CDR2 (germline): GTSNPN, SVGIG (reference sequence). Caucasian, healthy and from Russia, the donors were aged between about 6 and 90. Extraction of total RNA produced a minimum of 5 micrograms from each sample. This clonotype was seen only a few times. The second PCR ran about 6 to 12 cycles with a sample-barcoded 5' primer and J-beta primers. TCRdb redid the calling of the 5' RACE reads with MiXCR, one entry per CDR3 protein. In the table there are 850,000 to 1,000,000 distinct CDR3 sequences, around 46% of which are singletons.

The rearrangement links TRBV30 to TRBJ2-7, with D hard to call. This sequence originates from a young man in good health. The sample was blood. CDR3 residues: CAWSVRSEQYF. For the CDR3, the DNA is TGTGCCTGGAGTGTACGTTCTGAGCAGTACTTC. The full variable domain, in which reference TRBV30 and TRBJ2-7 provide the parts outside the CDR3, is SQTIHQWPATLVQPVGSPLSLECTVEGTSNPNLYWYRQAAGRGLQLLFYSVGIGQISSEVPQNLSASRPQDRQFILSSKKLLLSDSGFYLCAWSVRSEQYFGPGTRLTVT.